The rows below give T cell receptor beta chains drawn from one sample of a study of T cell repertoires in cytomegalovirus infection. One entry per CDR3 protein results from TCRdb running MiXCR on the reads. The table records 400,000 or so distinct CDR3 sequences, roughly 30% of them present only once. The sample consisted of PBMCs. The receptor source for this set is a human donor in good health (CMV status not recorded). Some clones in this sample may be carry-over from other donors' samples. Both conserved end residues are part of each CDR3. The order of the fields is J gene, D gene, clone size, V gene, CDR3 DNA, CDR3 protein. A D gene is named only where the DNA matches it firmly. The size field is filled for only some rows; it gives once, few, many or a size class.

J gene: TRBJ1-5; D gene: NA; clone size: few; V gene: TRBV6-2/TRBV6-3; CDR3 DNA: TGTGCCAGCAGTTTCCATCGATACAATCAGCCCCAGCATTTT; CDR3 protein: CASSFHRYNQPQHF
J gene: TRBJ2-7; D gene: TRBD2; clone size: many; V gene: TRBV7-2; CDR3 DNA: TGTGCCAGCAGCCCGGCCCTCACCCGGGGGGGCGGCGACGAGCAGTACTTC; CDR3 protein: CASSPALTRGGGDEQYF
J gene: TRBJ1-1; D gene: NA; clone size: NA; V gene: TRBV12-3/TRBV12-4; CDR3 DNA: TGTGCCAGCAGCCCTATCGGGACAAGGAACACTGAAGCTTTCTTT; CDR3 protein: CASSPIGTRNTEAFF
J gene: TRBJ2-2; D gene: TRBD2; clone size: few; V gene: TRBV20-1; CDR3 DNA: TGCAGTGCGCAGCGGGGGGGAAACACCGGGGAGCTGTTTTTT; CDR3 protein: CSAQRGGNTGELFF
J gene: TRBJ2-5; D gene: TRBD2; clone size: few; V gene: TRBV29-1; CDR3 DNA: TGCAGCGTTGAGCGGGGGGGCCCAGAGACCCAGTACTTC; CDR3 protein: CSVERGGPETQYF
J gene: TRBJ2-5; D gene: NA; clone size: once; V gene: TRBV5-4; CDR3 DNA: TGTGCCAGCAGCTTGAATGGAAAGCTTCAAGAGCCCCAGTACTTC; CDR3 protein: CASSLNGKLQEPQYF
J gene: TRBJ1-2; D gene: NA; clone size: many; V gene: TRBV7-2; CDR3 DNA: TGTGCCAGCAGCTTAGCCGCCCTGCAGCTAACTACTAACTATGGCTACACCTTC; CDR3 protein: CASSLAALQLTTNYGYTF
J gene: TRBJ2-5; D gene: NA; clone size: many; V gene: TRBV7-2; CDR3 DNA: TGTGCCAGCAGCTTTCTGGGACGGGGAGTTGAGACCCAGTACTTC; CDR3 protein: CASSFLGRGVETQYF
J gene: TRBJ2-7; D gene: TRBD2; clone size: NA; V gene: TRBV20-1; CDR3 DNA: TGCAGTGCTCCCGTGATAGCGGGGAGGGTTTTCGGCGAGCAGTACTTC; CDR3 protein: CSAPVIAGRVFGEQYF
J gene: TRBJ2-1; D gene: TRBD1; clone size: few; V gene: TRBV7-6; CDR3 DNA: TGTGCCAGCAGCCCTCGACAGGGTAGCGCCTACAATGAGCAGTTCTTC; CDR3 protein: CASSPRQGSAYNEQFF
J gene: TRBJ1-1; D gene: NA; clone size: NA; V gene: TRBV20-1; CDR3 DNA: TGCAGTGCTAGAGCGCTGACGGGACACGCTGAAGCTTTCTTT; CDR3 protein: CSARALTGHAEAFF
J gene: TRBJ2-7; D gene: NA; clone size: NA; V gene: TRBV20-1; CDR3 DNA: TGCAGTGCTAGAGACCCGGACAGCACCTACGAGCAGTACTTC; CDR3 protein: CSARDPDSTYEQYF
J gene: TRBJ2-2; D gene: NA; clone size: many; V gene: TRBV7-6; CDR3 DNA: TGTGCCAGCAGCTTAGAGGCAGGCTCGAACACCGGGGAGCTGTTTTTT; CDR3 protein: CASSLEAGSNTGELFF
J gene: TRBJ1-1; D gene: NA; clone size: NA; V gene: TRBV7-4; CDR3 DNA: TGTGCCAGCAGCTCCTGGGTGGAAATGAACACTGAAGCTTTCTTT; CDR3 protein: CASSSWVEMNTEAFF
J gene: TRBJ1-5; D gene: NA; clone size: NA; V gene: TRBV27; CDR3 DNA: TGTGCCAGCAGTTTATATCCGGGTCAGCCCCAGCATTTT; CDR3 protein: CASSLYPGQPQHF
J gene: TRBJ1-1; D gene: NA; clone size: NA; V gene: TRBV6-1; CDR3 DNA: TGTGCCAGCAGTGAACGGCGGGGGGCGGGAAACACTGAAGCTTTCTTT; CDR3 protein: CASSERRGAGNTEAFF
J gene: TRBJ2-7; D gene: NA; clone size: few; V gene: TRBV4-1; CDR3 DNA: TGCGCCAGCAGCCAGGTGGCCAGGACCTACGAGCAGTACTTC; CDR3 protein: CASSQVARTYEQYF
J gene: TRBJ1-3; D gene: NA; clone size: NA; V gene: TRBV19; CDR3 DNA: TGTGCCAGTAGTATGGGAGGGACCTCCTCTGGAAACACCATATATTTT; CDR3 protein: CASSMGGTSSGNTIYF
J gene: TRBJ2-2; D gene: NA; clone size: many; V gene: TRBV11-2; CDR3 DNA: TGTGCCATCCGCCCGGGGGCCATAAACACCGGGGAGCTGTTTTTT; CDR3 protein: CAIRPGAINTGELFF
J gene: TRBJ1-6; D gene: NA; clone size: NA; V gene: TRBV28; CDR3 DNA: TGTGCCAGCAGTTTAGGTACGGCTACTTCACCCCTCCACTTT; CDR3 protein: CASSLGTATSPLHF
J gene: TRBJ1-2; D gene: NA; clone size: NA; V gene: TRBV28; CDR3 DNA: TGTGCCAGCAACATACCCCCCCACGGGAACTATGGCTACACCTTC; CDR3 protein: CASNIPPHGNYGYTF
J gene: TRBJ1-5; D gene: TRBD1; clone size: NA; V gene: TRBV12-3/TRBV12-4; CDR3 DNA: TGTGCCAGCAGCCGCGGGACAGGGGGCCGGTCCGGCAATCAGCCCCAGCATTTT; CDR3 protein: CASSRGTGGRSGNQPQHF
J gene: TRBJ1-5; D gene: NA; clone size: few; V gene: TRBV6-5; CDR3 DNA: TGTGCCAGCAGTTACTCAGTGGGCGACGGTAATCAGCCCCAGCATTTT; CDR3 protein: CASSYSVGDGNQPQHF
J gene: TRBJ1-6; D gene: NA; clone size: NA; V gene: TRBV25-1; CDR3 DNA: TGTGCCAGCAGTGCCCAGGGAGCTTCACCCCTCCACTTT; CDR3 protein: CASSAQGASPLHF
J gene: TRBJ2-4; D gene: TRBD2; clone size: NA; V gene: TRBV2; CDR3 DNA: TGTGCCAGCAAGGACACGGGAGGAAACATTCAGTACTTC; CDR3 protein: CASKDTGGNIQYF
J gene: TRBJ2-1; D gene: TRBD2; clone size: few; V gene: TRBV20-1; CDR3 DNA: TGCAGTGCTAGAGTAGCGGGGGGGTCGGATGAGCAGTTCTTC; CDR3 protein: CSARVAGGSDEQFF
J gene: TRBJ2-5; D gene: TRBD2; clone size: many; V gene: TRBV7-6; CDR3 DNA: TGTGCCAGCAGCTTAGTGACGCTAGCGGACGGTGGGGCCCAGTACTTC; CDR3 protein: CASSLVTLADGGAQYF
J gene: TRBJ1-2; D gene: NA; clone size: NA; V gene: TRBV6-8; CDR3 DNA: TGTGCCAGCAGTTACTCTCCGGGGGGTTACTATGGCTACACCTTC; CDR3 protein: CASSYSPGGYYGYTF
J gene: TRBJ2-3; D gene: TRBD2; clone size: few; V gene: TRBV19; CDR3 DNA: TGTGCCAGTAGTAGGCGACTAGCGGGGAGCACAGATACGCAGTATTTT; CDR3 protein: CASSRRLAGSTDTQYF
J gene: TRBJ2-3; D gene: NA; clone size: few; V gene: TRBV27; CDR3 DNA: TGTGCCAGCAGCCAGACTAGATTTTCCGCAGATACGCAGTATTTT; CDR3 protein: CASSQTRFSADTQYF
J gene: TRBJ1-6; D gene: NA; clone size: many; V gene: TRBV28; CDR3 DNA: TGTGCCAGCAGAGGGCCGGGCAGTGGTCCTACCCTCCACTTT; CDR3 protein: CASRGPGSGPTLHF
J gene: TRBJ1-2; D gene: NA; clone size: few; V gene: TRBV12-3/TRBV12-4; CDR3 DNA: TGTGCCAGCTCTCTGAGGCCAAACTATGGCTACACCTTC; CDR3 protein: CASSLRPNYGYTF
J gene: TRBJ2-5; D gene: TRBD2; clone size: many; V gene: TRBV7-2; CDR3 DNA: TGTGCCAGCAGCGCTTCGACTAGCGGGGGCCAAGAGACCCAGTACTTC; CDR3 protein: CASSASTSGGQETQYF
J gene: TRBJ2-5; D gene: NA; clone size: few; V gene: TRBV6-5; CDR3 DNA: TGTGCCAGCAGCCACGAGGGAGAGACCCAGTACTTC; CDR3 protein: CASSHEGETQYF